The rows below give T cell receptor beta chains drawn from one sample of a study of identical twins. TCRdb re-analysed the 5' RACE reads in MiXCR, keeping a single row per CDR3 protein. Seen here are fewer than 500,000 distinct CDR3 sequences, roughly an eighth observed once, and the top ten hold around 0.98%. The same sample was also studied in work on yellow fever vaccine responses in identical twins.

The sample taken for sequencing was CD4+ T cells sorted from blood. These receptors were collected from a woman under 30 in good health. Each CDR3 is given with its conserved first and last residue. A D gene is named only where the DNA matches it firmly. A row's size may be missing; if present it is once, few, many or a size class.

CDR3 DNA	CDR3 protein	V gene	J gene	clone size	D gene
TGTGCCAGCAGCGACACCGGGACGCCCTCCTACGAGCAGTACTTC	CASSDTGTPSYEQYF	TRBV6-2/TRBV6-3	TRBJ2-7	few	NA
TGCGCCAGCAGTGACTCCCCGGGACTAGCGCCGTATTTT	CASSDSPGLAPYF	TRBV10-1	TRBJ2-3	few	TRBD2
TGTGCCAGCAGCCCCAAGGGACAGGGTTATGAGACCCAGTACTTC	CASSPKGQGYETQYF	TRBV5-5	TRBJ2-5	NA	TRBD1
TGTGCCAGCAGCTTAAGAAGGACAGGGGGCGCGGAGACCCAGTACTTC	CASSLRRTGGAETQYF	TRBV5-6	TRBJ2-5	NA	TRBD1
TGTGCCAGCAGTTTAAGTCTAGCGGTCGCCTACGAGCAGTACTTC	CASSLSLAVAYEQYF	TRBV27	TRBJ2-7	few	TRBD2
TGTGCCAGCAGCTCAGTAGGTCTGCCCAAAAACATTCAGTACTTC	CASSSVGLPKNIQYF	TRBV5-5	TRBJ2-4	NA	NA
TGCGCCAGCAGCCACTCTCGGACGGACGCTAACTATGGCTACACCTTC	CASSHSRTDANYGYTF	TRBV5-1	TRBJ1-2	few	NA
TGTGCCAGCAGTGCGCAGGCGTCAACCTACAATGAGCAGTTCTTC	CASSAQASTYNEQFF	TRBV6-4	TRBJ2-1	many	NA
TGTGCCAGCAGTCAAAAGGCGAATGAGCAGTTCTTC	CASSQKANEQFF	TRBV6-5	TRBJ2-1	many	NA
TGTGCCAGCAGACAAAAGGCGGCCCGTGGGCAGTATTTT	CASRQKAARGQYF	TRBV6-1	TRBJ2-3	few	NA
TGCAGTGCTAGTAGCGGGAATGGAGCAGATACGCAGTATTTT	CSASSGNGADTQYF	TRBV20-1	TRBJ2-3	NA	TRBD2
TGTGCCAGCGGGGGGCCGAAGAGCGGGGAGCTGTTTTTT	CASGGPKSGELFF	TRBV9	TRBJ2-2	NA	NA
TGTGCCAGCAGTTTAGCAGGGGCTAGCGGAAAGTACGAGCAGTACTTC	CASSLAGASGKYEQYF	TRBV12-3/TRBV12-4	TRBJ2-7	NA	TRBD2
TGTGCCAGCAGTGAAGGCGTCCTACTTGGGTCCGAGCAGTACTTC	CASSEGVLLGSEQYF	TRBV2	TRBJ2-7	NA	NA
TGCGCCAGCAGCTCCTTCCAGCAGACCGGGGAGCTGTTTTTT	CASSSFQQTGELFF	TRBV5-1	TRBJ2-2	NA	NA
TGCAGTGCTCCCGTGGGTAGCGCGTACAATGAGCAGTTCTTC	CSAPVGSAYNEQFF	TRBV20-1	TRBJ2-1	few	NA
TGTGCCAGCAGTTACTCAAGAGGGAATAGCAATCAGCCCCAGCATTTT	CASSYSRGNSNQPQHF	TRBV6-5	TRBJ1-5	few	NA
TGTGCCACCAGTGCGGCGTTTCTTCGAACAGATACGCAGTATTTT	CATSAAFLRTDTQYF	TRBV24-1	TRBJ2-3	NA	NA
TGTGCCAGCAGCCCTCTGATGTTACTAACGATTGAAGCTTTCTTT	CASSPLMLLTIEAFF	TRBV6-2/TRBV6-3	TRBJ1-1	NA	NA
TGCGCCAGCAGCCTAGGGGGGTGGAACACTGAAGCTTTCTTT	CASSLGGWNTEAFF	TRBV4-3	TRBJ1-1	NA	NA
TGTGCCAGCAGCCGCAACTCACAGGGAAATGAGCAGTTCTTC	CASSRNSQGNEQFF	TRBV12-3/TRBV12-4	TRBJ2-1	NA	NA
TGTGCCAGCAGTTATAGGACTCCTCCAGATACGCAGTATTTT	CASSYRTPPDTQYF	TRBV9	TRBJ2-3	few	NA
TGTGCCAGCAGCTTAGGTGGCAGAGTGAACACTGAAGCTTTCTTT	CASSLGGRVNTEAFF	TRBV13	TRBJ1-1	NA	NA
TGTGCCAGCAGCCAGAGCGAGACAAATTACAATGAGCAGTTCTTC	CASSQSETNYNEQFF	TRBV6-1	TRBJ2-1	NA	NA
TGTGCCAGCAGCTTCCCGGACATATATTTAGAGAGCTCTGGGGCCAACGTCCTGACTTTC	CASSFPDIYLESSGANVLTF	TRBV5-6	TRBJ2-6	few	NA
TGCAGCGTCCGGAACTCCTACAATGAGCAGTTCTTC	CSVRNSYNEQFF	TRBV29-1	TRBJ2-1	NA	NA
TGTGCCAGCAGCCAGGGACAGATGAGCTATGGCTACACCTTC	CASSQGQMSYGYTF	TRBV3-1	TRBJ1-2	few	TRBD1
TGTGCCAGCTGGACAGGAGGCGATCACGAGCAGTACTTC	CASWTGGDHEQYF	TRBV12-3/TRBV12-4	TRBJ2-7	many	TRBD1
TGCGCCAGCAGTGATGGGGGGTCCGGGGCCAACGTCCTGACTTTC	CASSDGGSGANVLTF	TRBV10-1	TRBJ2-6	NA	NA
TGCAGTGGCCAGTCCACTAGCGGGCGCACAGATACGCAGTATTTT	CSGQSTSGRTDTQYF	TRBV20-1	TRBJ2-3	NA	TRBD2
TGTGCCAGCACAACTACAGATACGCAGTATTTT	CASTTTDTQYF	TRBV18	TRBJ2-3	few	NA
TGTGCCACTGGACCGGGTGGCACTGAAGCTTTCTTT	CATGPGGTEAFF	TRBV15	TRBJ1-1	few	NA
TGCAGTGCCCAAAACCGGGACAGACAAGAGACCCAGTACTTC	CSAQNRDRQETQYF	TRBV20-1	TRBJ2-5	NA	TRBD1
TGTGCCAGCAGCCTACTAGCGGGAGTGGGTGAGCAGTTCTTC	CASSLLAGVGEQFF	TRBV11-3	TRBJ2-1	NA	TRBD2
TGCAGTGCCCGGACTAGCGGGAGCTCCTACAATGAGCAGTTCTTC	CSARTSGSSYNEQFF	TRBV20-1	TRBJ2-1	few	TRBD2
TGTGCCTGGAGTGTCGAAGCGGGGGCGAACACCGGGGAGCTGTTTTTT	CAWSVEAGANTGELFF	TRBV30	TRBJ2-2	NA	TRBD2
TGTGCCAGCAGTTTAGGAAACGGGCTAGCGGAAGAGACCCAGTACTTC	CASSLGNGLAEETQYF	TRBV28	TRBJ2-5	few	TRBD2
TGCAGTGCTACCTTGACCAGCTACGAGCAGTACTTC	CSATLTSYEQYF	TRBV20-1	TRBJ2-7	NA	NA
TGTGCCAGCAGCGGGGACAGGAACTACGAGCAGTACTTC	CASSGDRNYEQYF	TRBV5-6	TRBJ2-7	few	TRBD1
TGTGCCAGCAGCTTGAATGCCGACTACGAGCAGTACTTC	CASSLNADYEQYF	TRBV7-3	TRBJ2-7	few	NA